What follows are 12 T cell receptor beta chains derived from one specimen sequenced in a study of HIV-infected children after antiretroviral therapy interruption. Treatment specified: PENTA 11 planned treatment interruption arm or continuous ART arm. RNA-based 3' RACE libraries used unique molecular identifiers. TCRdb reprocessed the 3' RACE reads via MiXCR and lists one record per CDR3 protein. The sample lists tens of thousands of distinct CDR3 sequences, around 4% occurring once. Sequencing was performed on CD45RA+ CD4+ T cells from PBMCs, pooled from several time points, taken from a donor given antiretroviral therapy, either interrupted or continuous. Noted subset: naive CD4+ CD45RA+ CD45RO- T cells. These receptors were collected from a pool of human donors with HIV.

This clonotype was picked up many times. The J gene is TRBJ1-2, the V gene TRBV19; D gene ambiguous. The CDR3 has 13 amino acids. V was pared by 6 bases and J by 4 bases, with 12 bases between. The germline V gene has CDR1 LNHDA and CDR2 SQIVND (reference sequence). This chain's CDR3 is CASSLTALYGYTF. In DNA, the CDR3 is TGTGCCAGTAGCCTGACGGCCCTCTATGGCTACACCTTC.

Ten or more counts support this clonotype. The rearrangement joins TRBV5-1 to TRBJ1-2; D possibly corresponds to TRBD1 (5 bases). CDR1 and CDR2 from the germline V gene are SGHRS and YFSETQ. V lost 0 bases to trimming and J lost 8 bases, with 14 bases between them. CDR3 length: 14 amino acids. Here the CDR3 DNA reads TGCGCCAGCAGCTTGGGCGGGACTGAAGGGGGCTACACCTTC. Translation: CASSLGGTEGGYTF.

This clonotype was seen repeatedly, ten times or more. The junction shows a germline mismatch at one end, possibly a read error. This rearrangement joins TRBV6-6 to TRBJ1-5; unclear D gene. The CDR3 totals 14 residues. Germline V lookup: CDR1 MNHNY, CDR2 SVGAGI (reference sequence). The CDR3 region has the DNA TGTGCCAGCAGTGACTCTGGACGGAATCAGCCCCAGCATTTT. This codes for CASSDSGRNQPQHF.

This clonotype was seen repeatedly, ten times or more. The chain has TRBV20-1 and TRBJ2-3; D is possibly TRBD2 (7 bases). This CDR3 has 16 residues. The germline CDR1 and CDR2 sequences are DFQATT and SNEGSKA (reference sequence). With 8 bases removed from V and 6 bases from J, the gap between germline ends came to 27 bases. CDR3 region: CSTSLGAGAPPDTQYF. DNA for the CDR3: TGCAGTACCAGCCTGGGGGCGGGGGCCCCGCCGGATACGCAGTATTTT.

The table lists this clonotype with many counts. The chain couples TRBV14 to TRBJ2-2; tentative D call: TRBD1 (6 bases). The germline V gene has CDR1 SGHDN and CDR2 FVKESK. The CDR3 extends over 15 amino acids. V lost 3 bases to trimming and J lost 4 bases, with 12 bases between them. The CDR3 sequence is CASSQHRVRTGELFF. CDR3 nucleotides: TGTGCCAGCAGCCAGCACAGGGTTCGCACCGGGGAGCTGTTTTTT.

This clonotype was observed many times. The CDR3 region is CASSRDGLPGTEAFF. The CDR3 DNA follows: TGCGCCAGCAGTAGGGACGGTCTCCCGGGCACTGAAGCTTTCTTT. The chain couples TRBV5-1 to TRBJ1-1, with D tentatively TRBD1 (5 bases). The CDR3 sequence is 15 residues long. V was clipped by 5 bases and J by 4 bases, with 18 bases between them. CDR1 SGHRS and CDR2 YFSETQ come from the germline V gene.

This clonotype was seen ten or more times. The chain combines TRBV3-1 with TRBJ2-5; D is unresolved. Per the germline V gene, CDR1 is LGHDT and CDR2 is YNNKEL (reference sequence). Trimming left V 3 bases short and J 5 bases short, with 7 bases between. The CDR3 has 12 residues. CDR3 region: CASSQVAETQYF. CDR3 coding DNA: TGTGCCAGCAGCCAGGTAGCTGAGACCCAGTACTTC.

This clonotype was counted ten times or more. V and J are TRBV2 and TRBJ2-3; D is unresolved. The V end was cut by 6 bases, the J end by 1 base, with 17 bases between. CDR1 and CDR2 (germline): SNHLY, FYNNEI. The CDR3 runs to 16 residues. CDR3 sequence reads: CASRGLLRHGTDTQYF. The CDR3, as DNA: TGTGCCAGCAGGGGCCTGCTTCGCCACGGCACAGATACGCAGTATTTT.

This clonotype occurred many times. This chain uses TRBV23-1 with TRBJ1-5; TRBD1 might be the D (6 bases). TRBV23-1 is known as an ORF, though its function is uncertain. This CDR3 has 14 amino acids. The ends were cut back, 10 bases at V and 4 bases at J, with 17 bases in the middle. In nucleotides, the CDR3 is TGCGCCAACCCGAAGGGGGGCAGAAATCAGCCCCAGCATTTT. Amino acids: CANPKGGRNQPQHF.

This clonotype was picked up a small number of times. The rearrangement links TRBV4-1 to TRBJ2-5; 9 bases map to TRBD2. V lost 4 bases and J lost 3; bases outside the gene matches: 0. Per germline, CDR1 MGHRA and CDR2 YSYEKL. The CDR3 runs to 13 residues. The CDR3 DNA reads TGCGCCAGCAGCCGGACTAGCGAAGAGACCCAGTACTTC. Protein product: CASSRTSEETQYF.

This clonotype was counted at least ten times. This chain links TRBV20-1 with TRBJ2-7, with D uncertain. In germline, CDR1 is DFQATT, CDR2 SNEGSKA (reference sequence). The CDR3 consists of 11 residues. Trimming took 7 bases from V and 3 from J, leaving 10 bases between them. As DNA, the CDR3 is TGCAGTGGGTGGGAAAGCTACGAGCAGTACTTC. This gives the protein CSGWESYEQYF.

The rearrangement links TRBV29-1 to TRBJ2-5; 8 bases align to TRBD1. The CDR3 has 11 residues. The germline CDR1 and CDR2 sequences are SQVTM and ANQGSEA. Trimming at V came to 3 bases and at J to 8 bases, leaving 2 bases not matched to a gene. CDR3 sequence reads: CSVDRGRTQYF. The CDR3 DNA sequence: TGCAGCGTTGACAGGGGGCGCACCCAGTACTTC. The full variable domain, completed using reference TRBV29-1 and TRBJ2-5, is SAVISQKPSRDICQRGTSLTIQCQVDSQVTMMFWYRQQPGQSLTLIATANQGSEATYESGFVIDKFPISRPNLTFSTLTVSNMSPEDSSIYLCSVDRGRTQYFGPGTRLLVL.